This passage covers 8 T cell receptor beta chains from one sample sequenced in a study of OX40 agonist ivuxolimab in advanced cancers. Here immunoSEQ multiplex PCR was the method, and the copy in TCRdb shows in-frame clones only, minus some. The top ten hold around 3.5% of the sample, which has roughly 92,000 clones, under 95% seen once. Sequencing was performed on CD4+ or CD8+ T cells sorted from blood, taken in a trial of the OX40 agonist ivuxolimab. Source of these receptors: an adult with an advanced solid tumor such as melanoma, head and neck, liver or kidney cancer.

The rearrangement links TRBV27 to TRBJ2-1; 7 nucleotides align to TRBD1. Germline CDR1 and CDR2: MNHEY and SMNVEV (reference sequence). The CDR3 loop spans 13 amino acids. V gave up 4 bases and J gave up 7 bases; unmatched junction bases: 4. The CDR3 is CASSYGTVNEQFF. CDR3 coding DNA: TGTGCCAGCAGTTACGGGACAGTTAATGAGCAGTTCTTC.

This clone has only a few counts. The chain carries TRBV5-4 and TRBJ2-7, with TRBD2 matching over 8 bases. Germline CDR1 SGHNT, CDR2 YYREEE (reference sequence). This CDR3 is built from 14 residues. V was clipped by 0 bases and J by 5 bases; unmatched bases: 4. Written as DNA, the CDR3 is TGTGCCAGCAGCTTGGGTAGCGGGAACCACGAGCAGTACTTC. Amino acids: CASSLGSGNHEQYF. The full variable domain, its missing parts supplied by reference TRBV5-4 and TRBJ2-7, is ETGVTQSPTHLIKTRGQQVTLRCSSQSGHNTVSWYQQALGQGPQFIFQYYREEENGRGNFPPRFSGLQFPNYSSELNVNALELDDSALYLCASSLGSGNHEQYFGPGTRLTVT.

V is TRBV10-1 and J is TRBJ2-7; 7 bases map to TRBD2. V shed 3 bases, J shed 4 bases, and the junction held 12 bases outside the gene matches. The CDR3 covers 16 residues. Per germline, CDR1 WNHNN and CDR2 SYGVQD (reference sequence). CDR3 amino acids: CASSDAGGSPWYEQYF. CDR3 nucleotides: TGCGCCAGCAGTGACGCCGGGGGGAGCCCTTGGTACGAGCAGTACTTC.

This rearrangement joins TRBV15 to TRBJ2-4; D is unclear. Germline loops: CDR1 LNHNV, CDR2 YYDKDF (reference sequence). The CDR3 covers 13 residues. V lost 9 bases and J 2 bases, leaving 11 bases between the germline ends. The CDR3 bases are TGTGCCACATTTGACACGACCAAAAACATTCAGTACTTC. Its translation is CATFDTTKNIQYF.

The chain joins TRBV2 to TRBJ1-5; 11 bases align to TRBD1. Germline loops: CDR1 SNHLY, CDR2 FYNNEI. V gave up 3 bases and J gave up 5 bases; unmatched junction bases: 6. CDR3 length: 16 residues. The CDR3 spells CASSEGTGGYDQPQHF. As DNA, the CDR3 is TGTGCCAGCAGTGAGGGGACAGGGGGATATGATCAGCCCCAGCATTTT.

J is TRBJ1-3 and V is TRBV6-1, with TRBD1 as a possible D gene (5 bases). The CDR3 consists of 17 residues. Trimming removed 1 base at V and 4 bases at J, with 17 bases between. The germline CDR1 and CDR2 sequences are MNHNS and SASEGT. The CDR3: CASSEVRSGLGGNTIYF. CDR3 nucleotide sequence: TGTGCCAGCAGTGAAGTCAGGTCAGGGCTGGGGGGAAACACCATATATTTT.

V is TRBV10-3 and J is TRBJ2-7, with 7 nucleotides matching TRBD1. CDR3 length: 14 residues. Germline loops: CDR1 ENHRY, CDR2 SYGVKD. Trimming took 8 bases from V and 4 from J; bases not matched to a gene: 11. The CDR3 protein is CAIGPGGEVYEQYF. Written as DNA, the CDR3 is TGTGCCATCGGTCCAGGGGGAGAGGTATACGAGCAGTACTTC.

CDR3: CATSSGLAGEYLETQYF. The DNA of the CDR3 is TGTGCCACCAGCAGTGGTCTAGCGGGAGAATATTTGGAGACCCAGTACTTC. The chain recombines TRBV15 with TRBJ2-5, with 10 bases aligning to TRBD2. Germline CDR1 LNHNV, CDR2 YYDKDF (reference sequence). CDR3 length equals 17 residues. J was trimmed by 5 bases and V by 3 bases; bases with no gene match: 12.